This T cell receptor (beta chain) was profiled in a study of blood T cell repertoires in COVID-19. The wider study: T cells, B-cell-depleted T cells, or PBMCs supplied cDNA or gDNA.

The sample holds many counts of this clone. In the source study's methods: Scientists estimated how many nucleated cells there were by amplifying reference gene primers. Profiled with immunoSEQ multiplex PCR; TCRdb holds only in-frame clones, not every one. V and J calls and clone size follow that table, whereas D and trimming were derived from the DNA. Here the sample spans 200,000 or so clones, about nine tenths being singletons. V shed 3 bases and J shed 8 bases, with 10 bases lying between them. Germline CDR1 is GTSNPN and CDR2 is SVGIG (reference sequence). CDR3 length: 12 amino acids. The sample was PBMCs or T cells enriched from blood (not recorded which). The TCR originated in a woman aged 40 to 55 with acute COVID-19. The J gene is TRBJ2-2, the V gene TRBV30; perhaps TRBD1 as D (5 bases). The CDR3 here is CAWSDRTGELFF. CDR3 bases: TGTGCCTGGAGCGACCGGACAGGGGAGCTGTTTTTT.